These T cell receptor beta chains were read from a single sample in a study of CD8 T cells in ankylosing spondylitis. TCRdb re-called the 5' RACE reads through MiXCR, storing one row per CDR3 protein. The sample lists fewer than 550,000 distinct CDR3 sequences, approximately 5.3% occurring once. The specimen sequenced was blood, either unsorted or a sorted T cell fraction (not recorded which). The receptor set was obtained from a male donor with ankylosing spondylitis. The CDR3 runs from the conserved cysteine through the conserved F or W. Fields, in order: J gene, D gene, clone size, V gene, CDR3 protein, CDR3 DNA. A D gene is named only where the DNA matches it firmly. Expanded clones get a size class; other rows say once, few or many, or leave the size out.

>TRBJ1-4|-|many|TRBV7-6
CASSLSWKVRASNEKLFF
TGTGCCAGCAGCTTAAGTTGGAAGGTTCGGGCGTCTAATGAAAAACTGTTTTTT
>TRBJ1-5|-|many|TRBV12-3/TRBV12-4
CASSFLRSNQPQHF
TGTGCCAGCAGTTTTCTTCGGAGCAATCAGCCCCAGCATTTT
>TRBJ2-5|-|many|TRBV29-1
CSVSRGSEETQYF
TGCAGCGTTTCCCGGGGGAGTGAGGAGACCCAGTACTTC
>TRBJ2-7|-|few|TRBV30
CAWSVGSGIYYEQYF
TGTGCCTGGAGTGTAGGGTCAGGAATATACTACGAGCAGTACTTC
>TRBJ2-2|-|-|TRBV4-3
CASSQRQGGPGELFF
TGCGCCAGCAGCCAGCGCCAAGGGGGACCCGGGGAGCTGTTTTTT
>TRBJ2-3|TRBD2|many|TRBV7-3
CASSRPSGGAENTQYF
TGTGCCAGCAGTCGCCCTAGCGGGGGGGCAGAGAATACGCAGTATTTT
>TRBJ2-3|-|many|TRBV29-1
CSVDPHGYTDTQYF
TGCAGCGTTGACCCCCACGGATACACAGATACGCAGTATTTT
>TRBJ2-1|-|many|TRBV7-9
CASSLAIALHEQFF
TGTGCCAGCAGCTTAGCGATAGCCCTCCATGAGCAGTTCTTC
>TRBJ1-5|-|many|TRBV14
CASSQDKLYNQPQHF
TGTGCCAGCAGCCAAGATAAACTTTACAATCAGCCCCAGCATTTT
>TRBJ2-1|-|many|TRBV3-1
CASSQGSGLDNEQFF
TGTGCCAGCAGCCAAGGGAGCGGGCTTGACAATGAGCAGTTCTTC
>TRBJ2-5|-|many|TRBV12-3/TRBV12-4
CASRTGTYEETQYF
TGTGCCAGCAGGACCGGGACATATGAAGAGACCCAGTACTTC
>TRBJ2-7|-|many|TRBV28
CASSYPGHYYEQYF
TGTGCCAGCAGCTATCCGGGACACTACTACGAGCAGTACTTC
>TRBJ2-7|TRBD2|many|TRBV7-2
CASSLVRGSRYEQYF
TGTGCCAGCAGCTTAGTTCGCGGGAGTCGCTACGAGCAGTACTTC
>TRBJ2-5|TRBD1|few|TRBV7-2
CASSKRQGTPETQYF
TGTGCCAGCAGCAAGCGACAGGGCACCCCAGAGACCCAGTACTTC
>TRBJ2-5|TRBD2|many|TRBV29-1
CSVDTAGYQETQYF
TGCAGCGTTGATACAGCGGGGTACCAAGAGACCCAGTACTTC
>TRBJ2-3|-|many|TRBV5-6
CASSFRASTDTQYF
TGTGCCAGCAGCTTCCGGGCTTCCACAGATACGCAGTATTTT
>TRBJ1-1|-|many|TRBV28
CATLRASLTEAFF
TGTGCCACCCTGCGAGCCTCCCTCACTGAAGCTTTCTTT
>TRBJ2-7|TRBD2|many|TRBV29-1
CSVELGLAGRYEQYF
TGCAGCGTTGAACTCGGGCTAGCGGGAAGATACGAGCAGTACTTC
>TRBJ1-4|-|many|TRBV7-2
CASSKRQATNEKLFF
TGTGCCAGCAGCAAAAGACAGGCAACTAATGAAAAACTGTTTTTT
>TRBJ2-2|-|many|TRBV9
CASSVGWANTGELFF
TGTGCCAGCAGCGTAGGGTGGGCGAACACCGGGGAGCTGTTTTTT
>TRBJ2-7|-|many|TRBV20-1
CSARDPDIHYEQYF
TGCAGTGCTAGAGATCCGGACATTCACTACGAGCAGTACTTC
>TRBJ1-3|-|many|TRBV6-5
CASSYSWAGKSGNTIYF
TGTGCCAGCAGTTATTCCTGGGCGGGGAAGTCTGGAAACACCATATATTTT
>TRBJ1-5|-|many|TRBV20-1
CSARWGGSPNQPQHF
TGCAGTGCTAGGTGGGGTGGCAGCCCCAATCAGCCCCAGCATTTT
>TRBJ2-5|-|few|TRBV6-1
CASSPQRYLRTQYF
TGTGCCAGCAGTCCACAGCGCTATCTGAGGACCCAGTACTTC
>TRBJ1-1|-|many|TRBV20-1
CSVPGGTEAFF
TGCAGTGTTCCGGGGGGGACTGAAGCTTTCTTT
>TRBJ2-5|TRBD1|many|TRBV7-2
CASSVPGQELETQYF
TGTGCCAGCAGCGTACCGGGACAGGAGTTGGAGACCCAGTACTTC
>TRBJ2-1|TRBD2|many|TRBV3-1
CASSRVLGLASNNEQFF
TGTGCCAGCAGCCGAGTACTGGGACTAGCGAGTAACAATGAGCAGTTCTTC
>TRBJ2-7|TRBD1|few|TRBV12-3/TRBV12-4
CASSSRTGWEQYF
TGTGCCAGCAGCTCCAGGACAGGGTGGGAGCAGTACTTC
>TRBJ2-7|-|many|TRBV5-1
CASSPANGGARSYEQYF
TGCGCCAGCAGCCCGGCTAATGGGGGCGCGAGATCCTACGAGCAGTACTTC
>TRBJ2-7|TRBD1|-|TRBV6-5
CASSYRSGQDIWGEQYF
TGTGCCAGCAGTTATCGATCGGGACAGGACATTTGGGGAGAGCAGTACTTC
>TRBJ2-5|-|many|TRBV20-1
CSASGQETQYF
TGCAGTGCTAGCGGTCAAGAGACCCAGTACTTC
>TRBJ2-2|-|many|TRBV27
CASSFSITTGELFF
TGTGCCAGCAGTTTTAGTATAACCACCGGGGAGCTGTTTTTT
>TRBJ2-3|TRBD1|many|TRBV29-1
CSVELEDRRPTDTQYF
TGCAGCGTTGAACTCGAGGACAGGCGTCCCACAGATACGCAGTATTTT
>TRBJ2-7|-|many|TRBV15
CATSRHRDISSYEQYF
TGTGCCACCAGCAGGCACCGGGACATCTCCTCCTACGAGCAGTACTTC
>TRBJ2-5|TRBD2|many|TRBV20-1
CSASTGTSLETQYF
TGCAGTGCTAGTACCGGGACTAGTTTGGAGACCCAGTACTTC
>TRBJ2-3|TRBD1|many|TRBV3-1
CASSPPRDRSITHTQYF
TGTGCCAGCAGCCCGCCAAGGGACAGGTCCATCACGCATACGCAGTATTTT
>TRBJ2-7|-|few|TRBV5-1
CASSFGPITYEQYF
TGCGCCAGCAGCTTTGGGCCGATTACCTACGAGCAGTACTTC
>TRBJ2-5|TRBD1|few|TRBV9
CASSSRDRVGETQYF
TGTGCCAGCAGCTCCCGGGACAGGGTGGGAGAGACCCAGTACTTC
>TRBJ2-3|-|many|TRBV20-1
CSVPLPRPPDTQYF
TGCAGTGTCCCTTTGCCCCGTCCACCAGATACGCAGTATTTT
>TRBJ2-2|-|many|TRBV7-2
CASSLGRGGTGELFF
TGTGCCAGCAGCTTAGGACGGGGAGGCACCGGGGAGCTGTTTTTT
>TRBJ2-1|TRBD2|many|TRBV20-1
CSARRGLAGVHEQFF
TGCAGTGCTAGACGGGGACTAGCGGGAGTCCATGAGCAGTTCTTC
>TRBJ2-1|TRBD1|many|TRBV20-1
CSALPGTVKYNEQFF
TGCAGTGCCCTCCCCGGGACAGTGAAGTACAATGAGCAGTTCTTC
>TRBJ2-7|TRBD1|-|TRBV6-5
CASSYNRGPYEQYF
TGTGCCAGCAGTTACAACAGGGGACCCTACGAGCAGTACTTC
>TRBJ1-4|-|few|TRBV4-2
CASSQELTVDEKLFF
TGTGCCAGCAGCCAAGAGTTGACTGTGGATGAAAAACTGTTTTTT
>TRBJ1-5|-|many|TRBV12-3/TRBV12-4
CASRGRGRDQPQHF
TGTGCCAGCAGGGGAAGAGGGAGGGATCAGCCCCAGCATTTT